This T cell receptor (beta chain) was captured by sequencing in a study of T cell responses to AZD1222 COVID-19 vaccine. Measured with immunoSEQ multiplex PCR; TCRdb has only the in-frame clones, and not every one. The sample contains around 190,000 clones, approximately 91% of which appear only once. Study-level points and caveats: Per reports, nearly half of all spike-specific TCRs target regions that are unmutated in variants. Most donors were white British, females outnumbered males, and clonal diversity was possibly underestimated.

Remarks on this clone: Its antigen is not identified.

The receptor was isolated from an adult who received the AZD1222 COVID-19 vaccine. Sample: peripheral blood, taken 28 days after the second AZD1222 dose.

CDR3 region: CASSPGRLNSPLHF. The CDR3 nucleotides read TGTGCCAGCAGCCCGGGACGCCTTAATTCACCCCTCCACTTT. This rearrangement joins TRBV7-6 to TRBJ1-6; D may be TRBD1 (5 bases). V lost 5 bases, J lost 6 bases, and 11 bases lay in between. Germline values: CDR1 SGHVS, CDR2 FNYEAQ. This CDR3 spans 14 amino acids.